This T cell receptor beta chain emerged from a study of blood T cell repertoires in COVID-19 (dated by TCRdb to 2018 to 2021). For the study in its entirety: Samples from collaborators originated in the United States, Italy and Spain and spanned both the acute and convalescent phases of COVID-19. HLA class I and class II types, where available, came from metadata supplied by the sample provider rather than from assay-based typing. A de-identified subject ID, COVID-19 status, age in years and sex were almost always included in the sample metadata. Samples were obtained from the ongoing ImmuneRACE study (first 160 participants) and from 1,200 or so subjects provided by 6 global collaborators. Subjects who had been exposed to COVID-19, were actively infected with it, or had recovered from it provided the deeply sampled blood TCRbeta repertoires that made up the dataset. The material from the prospective study consisted of cDNA or gDNA derived from T cells, B-cell-depleted T cells, or PBMCs. The repertoires were released in a freely available public database meant as a resource for research on the immune response to SARS-CoV-2. Overall study results and their limits: How much clinical and demographic metadata was included differed by source and by participant, and the metadata was provided uncurated.

In regard to this clone: What this receptor recognizes is not known. Per-nucleotide qualities are absent, and no much larger clonotype sits a single base away.

The CDR3 has 15 amino acids, counting the end cysteine and phenylalanine. CDR3 DNA only is kept here, 45 bases in frame from base 1. V loses 6 bases of germline sequence and J loses 5 bases, and the interval between the two ends is 14 bases. The germline V gene sets CDR1 to SNHLY and CDR2 to FYNNEI. Participants in the prospective study were enrolled through a virtual design, were aged about 18 to 89 years, and lived in under 25 United States geographic areas. Cohort assignment in the prospective study relied on participant-reported clinical history from a screening survey and a study questionnaire. Recovered participants in ImmuneRACE Cohort 3 were defined as having two consecutive negative NP/OP PCR tests, clearance from a healthcare professional, or resolution of symptoms. Mobile phlebotomists in the prospective study collected whole blood, serum and a nasopharyngeal or oropharyngeal swab from every participant. Participants in the prospective study had the option to provide additional blood draws and questionnaires over a roughly two-month period. Prospective study blood samples were shipped either frozen or at room temperature before DNA extraction.

The immunoSEQ Assay, a bias-controlled multiplex PCR, was used to amplify TCRbeta CDR3 regions from genomic DNA. In the paper's pipeline: Within the assay, amplification of reference gene primers was used to estimate how many nucleated cells each sample contained. Sequence reads were collapsed and filtered to measure the absolute abundance of every unique TCRbeta CDR3 rearrangement. Productive Simpson clonality was computed per sample as the square root of Simpson's diversity index over productive rearrangements. TCRdb limited this immuneACCESS table to in-frame rearrangements with V and J called. A share of clones is missing; checked studies link under half to unresolved V genes, and the rest is unexplained. V and J calls and clone size follow that table, whereas D and trimming were derived from the DNA. This sample lists about 170,000 clones; around four fifths were detected once. In total, the top ten clones hold roughly 4.5% of the sample.

Source material: PBMCs or T cells enriched from blood (not recorded which). The chain is assembled from TRBV2 and TRBJ1-6; TRBD1 is possibly the D segment (5 matching bases). This receptor was taken from a woman between 50 and 59 years old who had recovered from COVID-19. The CDR3: CASRKKDTNNSPLHF. In nucleotide form, the sequence is TGTGCCAGCAGGAAGAAGGACACTAATAATTCACCCCTCCACTTT.